Below are 23 T cell receptor beta chains sequenced from a single sample in a study of metastatic and nonmetastatic thyroid tumors. Patients were all untreated before their thyroid surgery. MiXCR re-clonotyped the PCR reads for TCRdb. The profile shows around 45,000 clones, around 3.1% of them singletons. Sequencing used blood. These TCRs come from a female donor with papillary thyroid cancer or a benign thyroid nodule (not recorded which). Some clones in this sample may be carry-over from other donors' samples.

The table lists this clone with many counts. The chain uses TRBV7-6 and TRBJ1-1, with D uncertain. CDR1 is SGHVS, CDR2 FNYEAQ, per germline. The CDR3 extends over 15 amino acids. V was trimmed by 1 base and J by 3 bases, leaving 12 bases between them. The CDR3 bases are TGTGCCAGCAGCTTAGTAGGGAATGGGGACACTGAAGCTTTCTTT. It specifies CASSLVGNGDTEAFF.

This clone occurred many times. The CDR3 protein is CASSLGGGSADTQYF. The CDR3 region has the DNA TGCGCCAGCAGCTTGGGCGGGGGGTCCGCAGATACGCAGTATTTT. The chain has TRBV5-1 and TRBJ2-3, with TRBD2 identical over 8 bases. The V gene's germline CDR1 is SGHRS and CDR2 YFSETQ. V gave up 0 bases and J gave up 4 bases; unmatched junction bases: 4. The CDR3 runs 15 residues. The entire variable domain, with the rest obtained from reference TRBV5-1 and TRBJ2-3, is as follows: KAGVTQTPRYLIKTRGQQVTLSCSPISGHRSVSWYQQTPGQGLQFLFEYFSETQRNKGNFPGRFSGRQFSNSRSEMNVSTLELGDSALYLCASSLGGGSADTQYFGPGTRLTVL.

The genes are TRBV7-8 and TRBJ2-7, with D possibly being TRBD1 (6 bases). Trimming cost V 1 base and J 4 bases, with 17 bases left between them. Germline CDR1 is SGHVS and CDR2 is FQNEAQ. The CDR3 sequence is 16 residues long. The CDR3, as DNA: TGTGCCAGCAGCTTAGATTTTCTGGACAGCCCTTACGAGCAGTACTTC. Amino acids: CASSLDFLDSPYEQYF.

This clone was recorded at least ten times. The V call is TRBV28, the J call TRBJ2-3; D may match TRBD1 or TRBD2 (5 bases each). In germline, CDR1 is MDHEN, CDR2 SYDVKM. Deletions cut 5 bases from V and 5 bases from J, with 17 bases between. The CDR3 runs to 15 residues. The CDR3 DNA sequence: TGTGCCAGCAGTCCCCAACGGGGCCCCCGAGATACGCAGTATTTT. It yields the protein CASSPQRGPRDTQYF.

This chain joins TRBV30 and TRBJ2-7; TRBD1 might be the D (6 bases). The CDR3 is 15 amino acids. V was trimmed by 5 bases and J by 0 bases, leaving 17 bases between them. Germline-derived CDR1 and CDR2 are GTSNPN and SVGIG (reference sequence). The CDR3 sequence: CAWGAQTGFSYEQYF. Here the CDR3 DNA reads TGTGCCTGGGGGGCTCAGACAGGCTTCTCCTACGAGCAGTACTTC.

This clone occurred a few times. The chain joins TRBV12-3 or TRBV12-4 to TRBJ2-1, with 8 bases fitting TRBD2. The CDR3 runs to 15 residues. Trimming removed 2 bases from V and 5 bases from J; junction bases left unmatched: 5. In nucleotides, the CDR3 is TGTGCCAGCAGTTTACGAGCGGGAGCAAACAATGAGCAGTTCTTC. Translation: CASSLRAGANNEQFF.

This clone showed up many times. The V and J genes are TRBV20-1 and TRBJ2-7, with 7 bases that match TRBD1. The CDR3 is 12 residues long. Germline V gene lookup returns CDR1 DFQATT and CDR2 SNEGSKA (reference sequence). V lost 6 bases to trimming and J lost 2 bases; unmatched junction nucleotides: 4. The CDR3: CSASGQPYEQYF. CDR3 sequence (DNA): TGCAGTGCGTCGGGACAGCCCTACGAGCAGTACTTC.

This clone was seen many times. The chain links TRBV12-3 or TRBV12-4 to TRBJ1-2; 7 positions match TRBD1. This CDR3 comprises 13 residues. V shed 5 bases and J 8 bases; nucleotides not matched to a gene: 8. This CDR3 is CASSPGQMWGYTF. The CDR3 nucleotides are TGTGCCAGCAGTCCGGGACAGATGTGGGGCTACACCTTC.

The sample holds many counts of this clone. The chain carries TRBV9 and TRBJ1-2; TRBD1 matches 7 bases. The CDR3 runs 14 residues. Germline V gives CDR1 SGDLS, CDR2 YYNGEE. The trim removed 3 bases at V and 8 bases at J, leaving 10 bases unmatched. The CDR3 DNA follows: TGTGCCAGCAGCGCCGGGACAGCCGGCGGAGGCTACACCTTC. Residues: CASSAGTAGGGYTF.

This clone was counted a few times. The chain couples TRBV29-1 to TRBJ2-7; 11 bases map to TRBD1. The CDR3 covers 15 residues. The J segment lost 6 bases and the V segment lost 1 base, leaving 8 bases of the junction unmatched. CDR1 SQVTM and CDR2 ANQGSEA come from the germline V gene. The CDR3 here is CSVEAPGQGDCEQYF. The DNA for the CDR3 is TGCAGCGTTGAAGCGCCGGGACAGGGGGACTGCGAGCAGTACTTC.

This clone was observed at least ten times. The V gene is TRBV6-2 or TRBV6-3, the J gene TRBJ2-3; D possibly corresponds to TRBD2 (6 bases). Germline CDR1 reads MNHEY; CDR2 reads SVGEGT. Trimming pared 8 bases from V and 4 bases from J, leaving 22 bases between. The CDR3 sequence is 16 residues long. The CDR3 region is CASRTYSGPPADTQYF. The CDR3 nucleotides read TGTGCCAGCCGAACCTATAGCGGTCCGCCGGCAGATACGCAGTATTTT.

By proportion, this clone is medium-sized (0.01 to 0.1%). The V and J genes are TRBV27 and TRBJ1-2; no clear D gene. Trimming took 2 bases from V and 8 from J, leaving 9 bases between them. From germline, CDR1 is MNHEY and CDR2 SMNVEV (reference sequence). The CDR3 is 12 residues long. DNA for the CDR3: TGTGCCAGCAGTTTACCCCGGCGGGGCTACACCTTC. Amino acids: CASSLPRRGYTF.

Ten or more counts support this clone. The V gene is TRBV6-4, the J gene TRBJ2-1, with TRBD2 matching 11 bases. The CDR3 length is 14 residues. With 2 bases clipped from V and 6 bases from J, the junction kept 0 bases outside the gene matches. The germline V gene encodes CDR1 MRHNA and CDR2 SNTAGT. CDR3 loop: CASSDGTSGNEQFF. CDR3 nucleotides: TGTGCCAGCAGTGACGGGACTAGCGGCAATGAGCAGTTCTTC.

Details on this clone: A junction boundary mismatches the germline segment, possibly from a read error. The chain is built from TRBV19 and TRBJ1-1, with 9 bases fitting TRBD1. Germline lookup yields CDR1 LNHDA and CDR2 SQIVND (reference sequence). The CDR3 consists of 15 residues. This CDR3 is CTSSARQGVRTEAFF. The CDR3 DNA reads TGTACCAGTAGTGCCCGACAGGGGGTAAGAACTGAAGCTTTCTTT.

The sample holds many counts of this clone. Other DNA sequences in this specimen translate into the identical CDR3. The rearrangement uses TRBV6-5 and TRBJ2-7, with 8 bases aligning to TRBD1. Germline CDR1 is MNHEY and CDR2 is SVGAGI. CDR3 length: 15 amino acids. J gave up 3 bases and V 1 base, and 5 bases lay outside the gene matches. In nucleotides, the CDR3 is TGTGCCAGCAGTTACTTGGGACAGGAAAGCTACGAGCAGTACTTC. It encodes CASSYLGQESYEQYF.

This clone has only a few counts. CDR3 DNA: TGTGCCAGCAGCCAAGAGTTCGGGAGGGCCCTCCCCGGGGAGCAGTACTTC. Translation: CASSQEFGRALPGEQYF. The chain carries TRBV14 and TRBJ2-7; 8 bases agree with TRBD2. Trimming at V came to 0 bases and at J to 7 bases, leaving 14 bases not matched to a gene. The CDR3 extends over 17 amino acids. Germline-derived CDR1 and CDR2 are SGHDN and FVKESK.

The CDR3 sequence: CATRPSGASQETQYF. In DNA form, the CDR3 reads TGTGCCACCAGGCCATCGGGGGCTTCCCAAGAGACCCAGTACTTC. The chain employs TRBV24-1 and TRBJ2-5; possibly TRBD1 or TRBD2 for D (6 bases each). Germline CDR1 reads KGHDR; CDR2 reads SFDVKD. The germline V and J ends were trimmed by 7 bases and 1 base, with 15 bases remaining between them. The CDR3 length is 15 residues.

This clone was recorded a few times. Possible read error: a much larger clone is one base away. The chain recombines TRBV5-4 with TRBJ1-6, with 7 bases aligning to TRBD1. CDR1 is SGHNT, CDR2 YYREEE, per germline (reference sequence). The V gene end was trimmed by 3 bases and the J gene end by 9 bases; junction bases not matched to a gene: 6. This CDR3 has 14 amino acids. In DNA form, the CDR3 reads TGTGCCAGCAGCTCGTCAGGGGGTAGTTCACCCCTCCACTTT. This sequence encodes CASSSSGGSSPLHF.

This clone was recorded a few times. This sequence joins TRBV28 and TRBJ2-3; 7 bases are a match to TRBD2. V dropped 3 bases and J dropped 4; count of bases not matched to a gene: 7. Per the germline V gene, CDR1 is MDHEN and CDR2 is SYDVKM. This CDR3 contains 15 residues. CDR3 amino acids: CASSLFGGSADTQYF. DNA for the CDR3: TGTGCCAGCAGTTTGTTTGGCGGGAGCGCAGATACGCAGTATTTT.

About this clone itself: Since a much larger clone is just one base distant, this may be a read error. The chain joins TRBV28 to TRBJ2-1; 9 bases agree with TRBD2. The germline gives CDR1 MDHEN, CDR2 SYDVKM. This CDR3 contains 15 residues. Here the CDR3 reads CANSLGGRAYNEQFF. The CDR3 bases are TGTGCCAACAGTTTAGGCGGGAGGGCCTACAATGAGCAGTTCTTC.

Ten or more counts support this clone. The V gene is TRBV6-1, the J gene TRBJ2-2; D remains ambiguous. The length of the CDR3 is 13 residues. Trimming removed 6 bases from V and 4 bases from J, with 9 bases in between. Germline V gene sequence: CDR1 MNHNS, CDR2 SASEGT. CDR3 residues: CASSQDVTGELFF. The CDR3 region has the DNA TGTGCCAGCAGCCAGGACGTCACCGGGGAGCTGTTTTTT.

The sample holds many counts of this clone. V usage is TRBV6-4 and J usage is TRBJ1-1; TRBD1 might be the D (6 bases). Germline V gene data show CDR1 as MRHNA and CDR2 as SNTAGT. V lost 6 bases to trimming and J lost 1 base, with 12 bases between them. This CDR3 is 14 amino acids long. CDR3 coding DNA: TGTGCCAGCAGGGACAGTGTGAGGAACACTGAAGCTTTCTTT. Translation gives CASRDSVRNTEAFF.

For this clone: The germline gene is not matched at one end of the junction; a read error may be the cause. The rearrangement uses TRBV5-5 and TRBJ2-3; 12 nucleotides line up with TRBD2. This CDR3 spans 16 amino acids. Looked up from germline, CDR1 is SGHKS and CDR2 is YYEKEE (reference sequence). In DNA form, the CDR3 reads TGTGCCAGCAGCTTGGAACTAGCGGGAGGACGAGATACGCGGTATTTT. Residues: CASSLELAGGRDTRYF.